Presented here are 26 T cell receptor beta chains from one specimen sequenced in a study of cytomegalovirus exposure and HLA in healthy donors. The PCR employed 60 Vbeta primers together with 13 Jbeta primers. The protocol was immunoSEQ multiplex PCR, while the TCRdb copy is restricted to in-frame clones and leaves out a portion. This sample contains about 110,000 clones. The specimen sequenced was PBMCs. These receptors originate from a man aged 25-40 years in good health and CMV-seronegative.

Of note for this clone: One end of the junction fails to match germline, which may point to a read error. Other DNA sequences in this sample translate to the same CDR3. The chain has TRBV5-4 and TRBJ1-2, with D possibly matching TRBD1 (6 bases). CDR1 SGHNT and CDR2 YYREEE come from the germline V gene (reference sequence). The CDR3 sequence is 12 residues long. The CDR3 DNA sequence: TGTGCCAGCAGTCCAGGGGACTACGGCTACACCTTC. Encoded protein: CASSPGDYGYTF.

V usage is TRBV5-1 and J usage is TRBJ1-1; no definite D call. The CDR3 sequence is 13 residues long. V was clipped by 5 bases and J by 1 base, with 9 bases between them. CDR1 is SGHRS and CDR2 is YFSETQ in the germline V gene. This CDR3 is CASRSEPNTEAFF. As DNA, the CDR3 is TGCGCCAGCAGAAGCGAACCGAACACTGAAGCTTTCTTT.

J is TRBJ2-1 and V is TRBV6-5, with D possibly TRBD2 on 5 matching bases. The V and J ends lost 6 bases and 0 bases respectively, with 9 bases between them. The CDR3 extends over 14 amino acids. Germline loops: CDR1 MNHEY, CDR2 SVGAGI. CDR3 loop: CASSNRDSYNEQFF. For the CDR3, the DNA is TGTGCCAGCAGCAACCGGGACTCCTACAATGAGCAGTTCTTC.

This chain joins TRBV7-2 and TRBJ2-7; 10 bases fit TRBD1. Trimming cost V 5 bases and J 0 bases; bases outside gene matches: 10. The V gene's germline CDR1 is SGHTA and CDR2 FQGNSA. This CDR3 spans 17 amino acids. The CDR3 is CASSPGTGVKSSYEQYF. In nucleotides, the CDR3 is TGTGCCAGCAGCCCAGGGACAGGGGTTAAGAGCTCCTACGAGCAGTACTTC.

The chain joins TRBV2 to TRBJ1-1, with D perhaps TRBD1 (6 bases). The length of the CDR3 is 13 residues. V lost 7 bases and J 1 base, leaving 10 bases between the germline ends. Per the germline V gene, CDR1 is SNHLY and CDR2 is FYNNEI. CDR3 region: CASIRQENTEAFF. CDR3 sequence (DNA): TGTGCCAGCATACGACAGGAGAACACTGAAGCTTTCTTT. Combining the CDR3 with reference TRBV2 and TRBJ1-1 gives the whole variable domain EPEVTQTPSHQVTQMGQEVILRCVPISNHLYFYWYRQILGQKVEFLVSFYNNEISEKSEIFDDQFSVERPDGSNFTLKIRSTKLEDSAMYFCASIRQENTEAFFGQGTRLTVV.

The chain employs TRBV6-5 and TRBJ2-7; 7 positions match TRBD2. V lost 6 bases and J lost 9; bases outside the gene matches: 8. Germline V gene lookup returns CDR1 MNHEY and CDR2 SVGAGI. This CDR3 has 12 residues. In DNA form, the CDR3 reads TGTGCCAGCAGCCCCGGGGGGTGGGGGCAGTACTTC. Translating it yields CASSPGGWGQYF.

This rearrangement joins TRBV7-9 to TRBJ1-1; 8 nucleotides line up with TRBD1. This CDR3 contains 14 residues. CDR1 is SEHNR and CDR2 is FQNEAQ in the germline V gene (reference sequence). The ends lost 1 base at V and 10 bases at J; junction bases unmatched: 8. CDR3 sequence: CASSLGTGYLGAFF. In DNA, the CDR3 is TGTGCCAGCAGCTTAGGGACAGGGTACCTTGGAGCTTTCTTT.

CDR3 residues: CASNFAGGTYEQYF. For the CDR3, the DNA is TGTGCCAGCAACTTCGCGGGGGGCACCTACGAGCAGTACTTC. The chain uses TRBV28 and TRBJ2-7, with 8 bases fitting TRBD2. Unmatched junction bases numbered 7, after V lost 7 bases and J lost 2 bases. CDR1 is MDHEN and CDR2 is SYDVKM in the germline V gene. CDR3 length equals 14 residues.

V and J are TRBV19 and TRBJ1-2, with D tentatively TRBD1 (6 bases). The length of the CDR3 is 14 residues. The germline CDR1 and CDR2 sequences are LNHDA and SQIVND (reference sequence). The ends were cut back, 1 base at V and 2 bases at J, with 8 bases in the middle. The CDR3 reads CASSIGTANYGYTF. CDR3 in DNA: TGTGCCAGTAGTATAGGGACAGCAAACTATGGCTACACCTTC. The whole variable domain, filled in from reference TRBV19 and TRBJ1-2, reads DGGITQSPKYLFRKEGQNVTLSCEQNLNHDAMYWYRQDPGQGLRLIYYSQIVNDFQKGDIAEGYSVSREKKESFPLTVTSAQKNPTAFYLCASSIGTANYGYTFGSGTRLTVV.

The chain recombines TRBV2 with TRBJ2-7; perhaps TRBD2 as D (5 bases). V lost 5 bases and J 3 bases, leaving 14 bases between the germline ends. The length of the CDR3 is 14 residues. The germline gives CDR1 SNHLY, CDR2 FYNNEI. This CDR3 reads CASSYTGVGYEQYF. The DNA of the CDR3 is TGTGCCAGCAGTTACACCGGGGTGGGCTACGAGCAGTACTTC.

V is TRBV5-4 and J is TRBJ2-5; 10 bases map to TRBD2. This CDR3 has 15 amino acids. The ends lost 4 bases at V and 0 bases at J; junction bases unmatched: 3. Germline CDR1 reads SGHNT; CDR2 reads YYREEE (reference sequence). The CDR3 sequence: CASSVTSGDQETQYF. CDR3 nucleotide sequence: TGTGCCAGCAGCGTTACTAGCGGGGACCAAGAGACCCAGTACTTC.

The rearrangement joins TRBV29-1 to TRBJ2-7; the D gene is possibly TRBD1 (7 bases). The V gene lost 4 bases and the J gene lost 5 bases, with 27 bases spanning the gap. CDR3 length: 17 residues. Germline assignment: CDR1 SQVTM and CDR2 ANQGSEA. The chain's CDR3 is CSVAREPFRQGLDEQYF. CDR3 bases: TGCAGCGTTGCAAGGGAGCCCTTTAGACAGGGACTTGACGAGCAGTACTTC.

The rearrangement links TRBV6-1 to TRBJ2-5; D gene uncertain. The J call may be faulty, since TRBJ2-7 better matches the DNA end. The CDR3 is 12 amino acids. Germline V gene lookup returns CDR1 MNHNS and CDR2 SASEGT. The CDR3, as DNA: TGTGCCAGCACGGCCCCAAACTACGAGCAGTACTTC. It encodes CASTAPNYEQYF.

The chain uses TRBV23-1 and TRBJ1-5; D remains ambiguous. TRBV23-1 is designated an ORF whose function remains uncertain. The CDR3 runs 15 residues. The V end lost 7 bases, the J end lost 0 bases, and 13 bases lay between the germline ends. The CDR3 sequence is CASKIVTDSNQPQHF. The CDR3 DNA reads as TGCGCCAGCAAAATTGTTACAGATAGCAATCAGCCCCAGCATTTT.

J is TRBJ2-3 and V is TRBV5-1, with 10 bases that match TRBD2. Per germline, CDR1 SGHRS and CDR2 YFSETQ. V shed 5 bases, J shed 4 bases, and the junction held 16 bases outside the gene matches. The CDR3 sequence is 18 residues long. The CDR3 coding sequence is TGCGCCAGCAGAAACCCGGGACTAGCGCGGGCAGGTTCAGATACGCAGTATTTT. Protein: CASRNPGLARAGSDTQYF.

The chain recombines TRBV4-1 with TRBJ2-2; 9 positions agree with TRBD1. Germline V lookup: CDR1 MGHRA, CDR2 YSYEKL. J was trimmed by 6 bases and V by 8 bases; bases with no gene match: 7. The CDR3 has 14 residues. The CDR3 DNA is TGCGCCAGCTCCCTGACAGGGGGGGCCGGGGAGCTGTTTTTT. It specifies CASSLTGGAGELFF.

V is TRBV18 and J is TRBJ1-4; no clear D. Germline assignment: CDR1 KGHSH and CDR2 LQKENI. The CDR3 runs 13 residues. V was shortened by 3 bases and J by 4 bases, with 6 bases between the two germline ends. The CDR3 protein is CASSPSNNEKLFF. The DNA of the CDR3 is TGTGCCAGCTCACCGTCCAATAATGAAAAACTGTTTTTT.

The chain links TRBV5-1 to TRBJ2-5; 15 nucleotides agree with TRBD2. Germline assignment: CDR1 SGHRS and CDR2 YFSETQ. The CDR3 runs to 16 residues. The junction had 5 bases not matched to a gene; V was cut back by 1 base and J by 7 bases. CDR3: CASSLWTSGGEVTQYF. The CDR3 DNA sequence: TGCGCCAGCAGCTTGTGGACTAGCGGGGGGGAAGTGACCCAGTACTTC. The whole variable domain, filled in from reference TRBV5-1 and TRBJ2-5, reads KAGVTQTPRYLIKTRGQQVTLSCSPISGHRSVSWYQQTPGQGLQFLFEYFSETQRNKGNFPGRFSGRQFSNSRSEMNVSTLELGDSALYLCASSLWTSGGEVTQYFGPGTRLLVL.

The genes are TRBV5-5 and TRBJ2-3; 8 nucleotides line up with TRBD2. Germline CDR1 SGHKS, CDR2 YYEKEE (reference sequence). J lost 2 bases, V lost 4 bases, and 6 bases had no gene match. The CDR3 covers 15 residues. The CDR3 DNA reads as TGTGCCAGCAGCAGGCGGGGGGACGTCACAGATACGCAGTATTTT. Protein sequence: CASSRRGDVTDTQYF.

The V gene is TRBV5-8, the J gene TRBJ1-5; TRBD1 agrees at 9 bases. Germline loops: CDR1 SGHTS, CDR2 YDEGEE. The CDR3 runs to 17 residues. V gave up 4 bases and J gave up 1 base; unmatched junction bases: 9. For the CDR3, the DNA is TGTGCCAGCAGCGCTATCCGACAGGGGGGGAGCAATCAGCCCCAGCATTTT. Its protein is CASSAIRQGGSNQPQHF.

The gene calls are TRBV5-1 and TRBJ1-2, with 10 bases that match TRBD1. CDR3 length: 14 amino acids. V shed 6 bases and J 4 bases; nucleotides not matched to a gene: 6. Germline V gene data show CDR1 as SGHRS and CDR2 as YFSETQ. This chain's CDR3 is CASKPGTGVYGYTF. DNA for the CDR3: TGCGCCAGCAAACCCGGGACAGGGGTCTATGGCTACACCTTC.

This chain uses TRBV7-2 with TRBJ2-5, with 9 bases matching TRBD2. Trimming cost V 4 bases and J 3 bases; bases outside gene matches: 0. Germline lookup yields CDR1 SGHTA and CDR2 FQGNSA. CDR3 length: 13 amino acids. The DNA for the CDR3 is TGTGCCAGCAGCTGGACTAGCGAAGAGACCCAGTACTTC. This codes for CASSWTSEETQYF.

This chain links TRBV18 with TRBJ1-6, with 7 bases identical to TRBD1. V lost 5 bases, J lost 7 bases, and 14 bases stayed unmatched. This CDR3 is built from 17 residues. CDR1 and CDR2 from the germline V gene are KGHSH and LQKENI. The DNA of the CDR3 is TGTGCCAGCTCAGGGACAGTTCCCACTACGGGAAATTCACCCCTCCACTTT. Translating it yields CASSGTVPTTGNSPLHF. Full variable domain (remainder filled in from reference TRBV18 and TRBJ1-6): NAGVMQNPRHLVRRRGQEARLRCSPMKGHSHVYWYRQLPEEGLKFMVYLQKENIIDESGMPKERFSAEFPKEGPSILRIQQVVRGDSAAYFCASSGTVPTTGNSPLHFGNGTRLTVT.

V is TRBV30 and J is TRBJ1-3; D unclear. Germline CDR1 GTSNPN, CDR2 SVGIG (reference sequence). CDR3 length equals 12 residues. V was clipped by 3 bases and J by 5 bases, with 8 bases between them. The CDR3 sequence: CAWSDTRNTIYF. CDR3 coding DNA: TGTGCCTGGAGCGATACAAGAAACACCATATATTTT.

The CDR3 loop reads CASSLEYRPSEQYF. CDR3 DNA sequence: TGTGCCAGCAGCTTAGAGTACAGGCCAAGCGAGCAGTACTTC. The chain couples TRBV7-9 to TRBJ2-5; TRBD1 is a possible D gene (5 bases). The J call may be mistaken, given a closer DNA end match to TRBJ2-7. Germline loops: CDR1 SEHNR, CDR2 FQNEAQ (reference sequence). This CDR3 contains 14 residues.

The rearrangement uses TRBV5-6 and TRBJ1-5; D is possibly TRBD1 (6 bases). In germline, CDR1 is SGHDT, CDR2 YYEEEE. This CDR3 spans 19 amino acids. V was pared by 2 bases and J by 4 bases, with 25 bases between. CDR3 bases: TGTGCCAGCAGCTTCACAATGTCTCCGGGACACCCAGGAAATCAGCCCCAGCATTTT. Encoded protein: CASSFTMSPGHPGNQPQHF.